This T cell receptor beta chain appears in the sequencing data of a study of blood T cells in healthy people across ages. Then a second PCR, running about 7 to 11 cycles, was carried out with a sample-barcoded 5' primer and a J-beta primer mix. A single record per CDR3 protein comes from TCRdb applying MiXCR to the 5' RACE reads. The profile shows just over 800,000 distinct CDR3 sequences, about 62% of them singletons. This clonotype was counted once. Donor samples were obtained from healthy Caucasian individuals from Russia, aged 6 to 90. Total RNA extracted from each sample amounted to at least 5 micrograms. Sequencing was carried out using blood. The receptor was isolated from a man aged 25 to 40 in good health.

CDR3 amino acids: CASSVQPNNEQFF. CDR3 DNA: TGTGCCAGCAGCGTACAGCCTAACAATGAGCAGTTCTTC. This sequence joins TRBV9 and TRBJ2-1; D gene ambiguous. The germline CDR1 and CDR2 sequences are SGDLS and YYNGEE. Trimming shortened V by 1 base and J by 5 bases, and 7 bases separated the two germline ends. CDR3 size: 13 residues.